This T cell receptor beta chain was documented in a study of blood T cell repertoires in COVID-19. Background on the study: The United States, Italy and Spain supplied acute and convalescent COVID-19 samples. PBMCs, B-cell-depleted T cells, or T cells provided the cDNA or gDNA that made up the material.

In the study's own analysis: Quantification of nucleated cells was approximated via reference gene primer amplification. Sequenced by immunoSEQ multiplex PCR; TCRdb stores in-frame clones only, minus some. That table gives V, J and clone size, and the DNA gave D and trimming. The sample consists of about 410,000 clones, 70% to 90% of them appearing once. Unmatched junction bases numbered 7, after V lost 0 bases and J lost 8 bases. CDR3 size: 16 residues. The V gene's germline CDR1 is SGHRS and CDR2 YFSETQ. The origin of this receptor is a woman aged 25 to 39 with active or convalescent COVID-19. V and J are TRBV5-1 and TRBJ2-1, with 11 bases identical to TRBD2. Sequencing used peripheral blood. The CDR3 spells CASSLGGLAAGDEQFF. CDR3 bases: TGCGCCAGCAGCTTGGGGGGACTAGCGGCGGGAGATGAGCAGTTCTTC.